These 17 T cell receptor beta chains share one sample of origin, sequenced in a study of blood T cell repertoires in COVID-19. TCRdb's table, derived via immunoSEQ multiplex PCR, lists solely in-frame clones and lacks some. The table includes 20,000 to 25,000 clones, about nine tenths detected once. Input material: peripheral blood. Receptor source: a woman in her seventies with active COVID-19.

The chain links TRBV6-6 to TRBJ2-7; TRBD2 agrees at 12 bases. Trimming cost V 4 bases and J 5 bases; bases outside gene matches: 3. The CDR3 contains 14 residues. Germline V lookup: CDR1 MNHNY, CDR2 SVGAGI (reference sequence). The CDR3, as DNA: TGTGCCAGCAGTTCTAGCGGGGGGGCCCACGAGCAGTACTTC. This sequence encodes CASSSSGGAHEQYF.

The V call is TRBV7-9, the J call TRBJ1-2; D may be TRBD1 (6 bases). The CDR3 has 17 residues. Deletions cut 2 bases from V and 2 bases from J, with 18 bases between. Germline lookup yields CDR1 SEHNR and CDR2 FQNEAQ (reference sequence). The CDR3 loop is CASSLSTGFSPNYGYTF. CDR3 nucleotides: TGTGCCAGCAGCTTAAGCACAGGGTTTTCCCCCAACTATGGCTACACCTTC.

The sample holds a few counts of this clone. The V and J genes are TRBV5-1 and TRBJ2-3; 7 bases fit TRBD2. This CDR3 comprises 16 residues. The J segment lost 6 bases and the V segment lost 3 bases, leaving 13 bases of the junction unmatched. The V gene's germline CDR1 is SGHRS and CDR2 YFSETQ. In DNA, the CDR3 is TGCGCCAGCAGCTCCCAAGCGGGACCGGCCGTGGATACGCAGTATTTT. Translation gives CASSSQAGPAVDTQYF.

V and J are TRBV29-1 and TRBJ1-2, with TRBD1 as a possible D gene (5 bases). Trimming removed 7 bases from V and 0 bases from J, with 15 bases in between. The germline CDR1 and CDR2 sequences are SQVTM and ANQGSEA. CDR3 length equals 14 residues. Here the CDR3 reads CSAGTVSSNYGYTF. CDR3 bases: TGCAGCGCCGGGACTGTAAGTTCTAACTATGGCTACACCTTC.

The count of this clone is one. The rearrangement uses TRBV2 and TRBJ2-1, with 8 bases that match TRBD2. Trimming took 2 bases from V and 2 from J; bases not matched to a gene: 2. This CDR3 has 15 amino acids. The germline V gene encodes CDR1 SNHLY and CDR2 FYNNEI. The CDR3 here is CASSELGGAYNEQFF. CDR3 sequence (DNA): TGTGCCAGCAGTGAACTCGGGGGGGCCTACAATGAGCAGTTCTTC.

The genes are TRBV29-1 and TRBJ1-1; D gene uncertain. Germline CDR1 and CDR2: SQVTM and ANQGSEA. The germline V and J ends were trimmed by 6 bases and 3 bases, with 14 bases remaining between them. This CDR3 region has 13 residues. Written as DNA, the CDR3 is TGCAGCGTCGACTTAGAAGTTGACACTGAAGCTTTCTTT. Its translation is CSVDLEVDTEAFF.

The rearrangement uses TRBV7-2 and TRBJ1-6, with TRBD1 matching over 7 bases. This CDR3 is 16 amino acids long. CDR1 and CDR2 (germline): SGHTA, FQGNSA. Unmatched junction bases numbered 5, after V lost 5 bases and J lost 1 base. The CDR3 loop reads CASSPRQGSYNSPLHF. The CDR3 nucleotides read TGTGCCAGCAGCCCCCGACAGGGTTCCTATAATTCACCCCTCCACTTT.

CDR3 sequence reads: CASSDPGLAGYEQYF. CDR3 sequence (DNA): TGTGCCAGCAGTGACCCGGGACTAGCGGGCTACGAGCAGTACTTC. The chain links TRBV25-1 to TRBJ2-7, with 12 bases lining up with TRBD2. The CDR3 covers 15 residues. Unmatched junction bases numbered 3, after V lost 3 bases and J lost 3 bases. CDR1 and CDR2 (germline): MGHDK, SYGVNS.

The chain employs TRBV10-1 and TRBJ1-4; D is unclear. The V end lost 2 bases, the J end lost 0 bases, and 7 bases lay between the germline ends. The CDR3 is made up of 15 amino acids. Germline-derived CDR1 and CDR2 are WNHNN and SYGVQD (reference sequence). The CDR3, as DNA: TGCGCCAGCAGTGAGATCGGGTCAACTAATGAAAAACTGTTTTTT. Its translation is CASSEIGSTNEKLFF.

The chain combines TRBV11-2 with TRBJ1-2, with unresolved D. CDR1 is SGHAT, CDR2 FQNNGV, per germline. The CDR3 has 13 residues. With 3 bases removed from V and 2 bases from J, the gap between germline ends came to 7 bases. The CDR3 DNA follows: TGTGCCAGCAGCTTTGGCTTGAACTATGGCTACACCTTC. Protein: CASSFGLNYGYTF. The full variable domain, its missing parts supplied by reference TRBV11-2 and TRBJ1-2, is EAGVAQSPRYKIIEKRQSVAFWCNPISGHATLYWYQQILGQGPKLLIQFQNNGVVDDSQLPKDRFSAERLKGVDSTLKIQPAKLEDSAVYLCASSFGLNYGYTFGSGTRLTVV.

The chain joins TRBV3-1 (or the pseudogene TRBV3-2) to TRBJ1-4, with TRBD1 as a possible D gene (5 bases). The V and J ends lost 3 bases and 7 bases respectively, with 9 bases between them. CDR3 length: 13 amino acids. The germline V gene encodes CDR1 LGHDT and CDR2 YNNKEL (reference sequence). The CDR3 protein is CASSQVTAEKLFF. The CDR3 coding sequence is TGTGCCAGCAGCCAGGTGACAGCTGAAAAACTGTTTTTT.

This clone was seen once. The chain joins TRBV4-1 to TRBJ1-1; perhaps TRBD1 as D (5 bases). Deletions cut 0 bases from V and 1 base from J, with 12 bases between. The CDR3 length is 16 residues. The germline CDR1 and CDR2 sequences are MGHRA and YSYEKL. The DNA of the CDR3 is TGCGCCAGCAGCCAAGACGAAAGGAGGGGGAACACTGAAGCTTTCTTT. As protein: CASSQDERRGNTEAFF.

The V gene is TRBV4-1, the J gene TRBJ2-2; 11 bases are a match to TRBD2. Germline assignment: CDR1 MGHRA and CDR2 YSYEKL. V shed 4 bases and J 4 bases; nucleotides not matched to a gene: 5. This CDR3 is built from 16 residues. CDR3 sequence: CASSPRLAGSTGELFF. The CDR3 nucleotides are TGCGCCAGCAGCCCTAGACTAGCGGGGTCCACCGGGGAGCTGTTTTTT.

The rearrangement links TRBV9 to TRBJ2-7; 8 positions match TRBD1. Germline CDR1 SGDLS, CDR2 YYNGEE. V lost 4 bases to trimming and J lost 2 bases; unmatched junction nucleotides: 8. The CDR3 has 15 residues. The CDR3 is CASSPLGQGPYEQYF. The CDR3 nucleotides are TGTGCCAGCAGCCCCCTTGGACAGGGCCCCTACGAGCAGTACTTC. The variable domain in full, with the rest retrieved from reference TRBV9 and TRBJ2-7, is DSGVTQTPKHLITATGQRVTLRCSPRSGDLSVYWYQQSLDQGLQFLIQYYNGEERAKGNILERFSAQQFPDLHSELNLSSLELGDSALYFCASSPLGQGPYEQYFGPGTRLTVT.

V usage is TRBV6-2 or TRBV6-3 and J usage is TRBJ2-7; D might be TRBD2 (5 bases). V lost 2 bases and J 2 bases, leaving 16 bases between the germline ends. Germline CDR1 MNHEY, CDR2 SVGEGT. This CDR3 has 16 amino acids. CDR3 protein: CASSYPGLRATYEQYF. The CDR3 nucleotides read TGTGCCAGCAGTTACCCCGGACTCCGGGCTACCTACGAGCAGTACTTC.

This chain joins TRBV6-2 or TRBV6-3 and TRBJ1-5; a weak D match, TRBD1 (6 bases). This CDR3 is built from 13 residues. V was trimmed by 5 bases and J by 7 bases, leaving 12 bases between them. Germline CDR1 MNHEY, CDR2 SVGEGT. CDR3 residues: CASSLGGRQPQHF. CDR3 nucleotide sequence: TGTGCCAGCAGTCTTGGGGGCAGGCAGCCCCAGCATTTT.

The genes are TRBV27 and TRBJ1-6, with TRBD1 identical over 7 bases. The CDR3 is 16 residues long. The germline CDR1 and CDR2 sequences are MNHEY and SMNVEV (reference sequence). V trimming: 4 bases; J trimming: 7 bases; junction bases outside the gene matches: 10. The CDR3 here is CASSSRQGAPNSPLHF. CDR3 DNA sequence: TGTGCCAGCAGTTCACGACAGGGCGCCCCCAATTCACCCCTCCACTTT.